This is a list of T cell receptor beta chains from one sample in a study of cytomegalovirus exposure and HLA in healthy donors. The table came from immunoSEQ multiplex PCR; TCRdb's copy has only in-frame clones and leaves some out. The sample contains over 150,000 clones, roughly 74% of which appear only once. The specimen was PBMCs. The receptors shown here come from a male donor in good health and CMV-seronegative. Each CDR3 is given with its conserved first and last residue. Each record gives: clone size, V gene, J gene, D gene, CDR3 protein, CDR3 DNA. The D gene is left open where the match is weak. Some rows have no size entry. The others give once, few or many, or a class for an expanded clone.

>.|TRBV9|TRBJ2-1|TRBD2
CASSARLAGGHNEQFF
TGTGCCAGCAGCGCCCGACTAGCGGGAGGACACAATGAGCAGTTCTTC
>.|TRBV9|TRBJ2-1|.
CASSLMYNEQFF
TGTGCCAGCAGTCTTATGTACAATGAGCAGTTCTTC
>.|TRBV6-5|TRBJ1-5|TRBD1
CASRKQGFGQPQHF
TGTGCCAGCAGAAAACAGGGGTTCGGTCAGCCCCAGCATTTT
>.|TRBV9|TRBJ1-4|TRBD1
CASSVSRDRGHNEKLFF
TGTGCCAGCAGCGTATCCCGGGACAGGGGACATAATGAAAAACTGTTTTTT
>.|TRBV7-9|TRBJ2-4|.
CASSLETGGKNIQYF
TGTGCCAGCAGCTTAGAGACAGGCGGCAAAAACATTCAGTACTTC
>few|TRBV27|TRBJ2-7|TRBD2
CASSSGLAGVGEQYF
TGTGCCAGCAGCTCTGGACTAGCGGGAGTAGGCGAGCAGTACTTC
>.|TRBV9|TRBJ2-6|TRBD1
CASSERRAGGPGANVLTF
TGTGCCAGCAGCGAGAGGAGGGCAGGGGGCCCTGGGGCCAACGTCCTGACTTTC
>once|TRBV30|TRBJ1-5|TRBD1
CAWSVVRTGLNQPQHF
TGTGCCTGGAGTGTCGTTAGGACAGGACTCAATCAGCCCCAGCATTTT
>.|TRBV9|TRBJ2-5|.
CASSVGYGHQETQYF
TGTGCCAGCAGCGTAGGATACGGTCACCAAGAGACCCAGTACTTC
>.|TRBV10-3|TRBJ2-3|.
CAISGLVTDTQYF
TGTGCCATCAGTGGACTAGTAACAGATACGCAGTATTTT
>.|TRBV7-2|TRBJ1-2|TRBD1
CASSSDRDRSYTF
TGTGCCAGCAGCTCGGACAGGGATCGTTCCTACACCTTC
>.|TRBV4-1|TRBJ1-6|TRBD1
CASSQPWTGRPLHF
TGCGCCAGCAGCCAACCTTGGACAGGGAGGCCCCTCCACTTT
>.|TRBV6-5|TRBJ2-5|.
CASSSYAPPTQYF
TGTGCCAGCAGTTCGTACGCGCCCCCGACCCAGTACTTC
>few|TRBV30|TRBJ1-1|.
CAWSTHREGTEAFF
TGTGCCTGGAGTACCCACAGGGAGGGCACTGAAGCTTTCTTT
>.|TRBV27|TRBJ2-2|TRBD2
CASIPGLAGGRTGELFF
TGTGCCAGCATCCCTGGGCTAGCGGGAGGTCGCACCGGGGAGCTGTTTTTT
>.|TRBV4-3|TRBJ2-7|.
CASSQDRIYGAEQYF
TGCGCCAGCAGCCAAGACAGAATATATGGGGCCGAGCAGTACTTC
>.|TRBV28|TRBJ1-3|.
CASSLAGRGNTIYF
TGTGCCAGCAGTTTGGCGGGACGTGGGAACACCATATATTTT
>.|TRBV5-1|TRBJ2-7|TRBD1
CASSPGQVNEQYF
TGCGCCAGCAGCCCGGGACAGGTTAACGAGCAGTACTTC
>few|TRBV20-1|TRBJ2-3|.
CSASKESTQYF
TGCAGTGCTAGTAAAGAGTCGACGCAGTATTTT
>once|TRBV11-2|TRBJ2-7|.
CASSRDEEVASYEQYF
TGTGCCAGCAGCCGGGATGAGGAGGTTGCCTCCTACGAGCAGTACTTC
>.|TRBV2|TRBJ1-3|.
CASSEGASGNTIYF
TGTGCCAGCAGTGAAGGGGCGTCTGGAAACACCATATATTTT
>once|TRBV4-1|TRBJ1-1|TRBD1
CASSLGGQGTEDTEAFF
TGCGCCAGCAGTCTAGGAGGACAGGGGACAGAGGACACTGAAGCTTTCTTT
>once|TRBV13|TRBJ1-1|TRBD1
CASSLIPYITTGGREAFF
TGTGCCAGCAGCTTAATCCCCTACATCACGACAGGGGGCAGGGAAGCTTTCTTT
>few|TRBV5-1|TRBJ2-2|TRBD1
CASSVTGDPGELFF
TGCGCCAGCAGCGTGACAGGGGATCCCGGGGAGCTGTTTTTT
>.|TRBV5-4|TRBJ1-4|TRBD1
CASSRQGSLNEKLFF
TGTGCCAGCAGTCGACAGGGGTCTTTAAATGAAAAACTGTTTTTT
>.|TRBV5-1|TRBJ1-1|TRBD1
CASSLDRGGTEAFF
TGCGCCAGCAGCTTGGACAGGGGTGGCACTGAAGCTTTCTTT
>.|TRBV5-6|TRBJ1-3|.
CASSLFPGNSGNTIYF
TGTGCCAGCAGCTTGTTCCCGGGTAACTCTGGAAACACCATATATTTT
>.|TRBV9|TRBJ1-6|.
CASSDGASSYNSPLHF
TGTGCCAGCAGCGATGGGGCGAGCTCCTATAATTCACCCCTCCACTTT
>.|TRBV19|TRBJ2-7|.
CASKQTGRSSYEQYF
TGTGCCAGTAAACAAACGGGGAGGAGCTCCTACGAGCAGTACTTC
>.|TRBV10-3|TRBJ2-5|.
CASSEAIADQETQYF
TGTGCCAGCAGTGAAGCCATCGCCGACCAAGAGACCCAGTACTTC
>.|TRBV21-1|TRBJ1-5|.
CASSKSGVQPQHF
TGTGCCAGCAGCAAAAGCGGGGTGCAGCCCCAGCATTTT
>.|TRBV6-1|TRBJ2-2|TRBD2
CASSGATSANTGELFF
TGTGCCAGCAGTGGCGCGACTAGCGCGAACACCGGGGAGCTGTTTTTT
>.|TRBV2|TRBJ2-2|.
CASSPQGGELFF
TGTGCCAGCAGTCCACAGGGTGGGGAGCTGTTTTTT
>.|TRBV7-9|TRBJ2-7|TRBD2
CASSLVGTSTNEQYF
TGTGCCAGCAGCTTAGTAGGGACTAGCACTAACGAGCAGTACTTC
>.|TRBV6-5|TRBJ1-1|.
CASSYAQTTEAFF
TGTGCCAGCAGTTACGCACAGACCACTGAAGCTTTCTTT
>.|TRBV9|TRBJ1-2|.
CASSPLPGFGYTF
TGTGCCAGCTCTCCCTTACCAGGGTTTGGCTACACCTTC
>.|TRBV2|TRBJ2-3|.
CASSVLADTQYF
TGTGCCAGCAGTGTACTAGCAGATACGCAGTATTTT
>.|TRBV4-1|TRBJ2-7|.
CASSPAPDRIYEQYF
TGCGCCAGCAGTCCAGCCCCGGACAGAATCTACGAGCAGTACTTC
>.|TRBV5-6|TRBJ2-2|TRBD2
CASSRLAANTGELFF
TGTGCCAGCAGCCGACTAGCGGCGAACACCGGGGAGCTGTTTTTT
>.|TRBV5-4|TRBJ2-5|TRBD2
CASSDRLAGRETQYF
TGTGCCAGCAGCGACAGACTAGCGGGCCGGGAGACCCAGTACTTC
>.|TRBV6-5|TRBJ1-2|.
CASIRAGTGYGYTF
TGTGCCAGCATTCGGGCGGGCACGGGCTATGGCTACACCTTC
>.|TRBV13|TRBJ2-1|TRBD2
CASSALAGGSYNEQFF
TGTGCCAGCAGCGCCCTAGCGGGAGGTTCCTACAATGAGCAGTTCTTC
>.|TRBV6-5|TRBJ1-1|TRBD1
CASRPPGGNTEAFF
TGTGCCAGCAGGCCGCCAGGGGGGAACACTGAAGCTTTCTTT
>.|TRBV18|TRBJ1-2|TRBD1
CASSPVGQRYGYTF
TGTGCCAGCTCACCAGTGGGACAGCGGTATGGCTACACCTTC
>.|TRBV29-1|TRBJ1-2|TRBD1
CSVGGTGGGYTF
TGCAGCGTTGGCGGGACAGGGGGAGGCTACACCTTC
>.|TRBV5-1|TRBJ2-3|TRBD2
CASSLVSKTSGRGRGDTQYF
TGCGCCAGCAGCTTGGTGTCTAAGACTAGCGGGAGGGGCCGAGGAGATACGCAGTATTTT
>.|TRBV6-5|TRBJ1-1|TRBD1
CAIKGTGDTEAFF
TGTGCCATCAAGGGGACAGGGGATACTGAAGCTTTCTTT
>few|TRBV7-7|TRBJ2-7|TRBD1
CASSPRDRAHEQYF
TGTGCCAGCAGCCCCCGGGACAGGGCCCACGAGCAGTACTTC
>.|TRBV14|TRBJ2-2|TRBD2
CASSQDSSGRAHTGELFF
TGTGCCAGCAGCCAAGATTCTAGCGGGAGGGCCCACACCGGGGAGCTGTTTTTT
>.|TRBV7-9|TRBJ2-7|.
CASQPPQRPDLEQYF
TGTGCCAGCCAACCCCCACAACGGCCAGACTTAGAGCAGTACTTC
>.|TRBV5-1|TRBJ2-7|TRBD1
CASSPDRPYEQYF
TGCGCCAGCAGCCCGGACAGGCCGTACGAGCAGTACTTC
>few|TRBV6-5|TRBJ2-2|TRBD1
CASREQGAGELFF
TGTGCCAGCAGAGAACAGGGGGCCGGGGAGCTGTTTTTT
>once|TRBV19|TRBJ2-7|TRBD1
CASSPGQGQSYEQYF
TGTGCCAGTAGTCCGGGACAGGGCCAATCCTACGAGCAGTACTTC
>.|TRBV28|TRBJ2-1|TRBD2
CASSRGRPDNEQFF
TGTGCCAGCTCGCGCGGGAGGCCGGACAATGAGCAGTTCTTC
>.|TRBV5-4|TRBJ2-1|TRBD1
CASSPGQGILNEQFF
TGTGCCAGCAGCCCGGGACAGGGAATCTTAAATGAGCAGTTCTTC